The sample holds one count of the clone carrying this TCR beta chain. This sample was taken from a study of cytomegalovirus exposure and HLA in healthy donors. PCR employed 60 Vbeta and 13 Jbeta primers. The protocol was immunoSEQ multiplex PCR, while the TCRdb copy is restricted to in-frame clones and leaves out a portion. The table records 170,000 or so clones, 84% of them present only once. CDR1 and CDR2 (germline): PRHDT, FYEKMQ (reference sequence). The CDR3 has 19 amino acids. The V and J ends lost 4 bases and 1 base, in that order; junction bases with no gene match: 18. The TCR originated in a man younger than 30 in good health and CMV-seronegative. The sequencing input was PBMCs. The V call is TRBV13, the J call TRBJ2-5; 7 bases match TRBD1. The CDR3 region is CASSSEYLSGQLLQETQYF. CDR3 nucleotide sequence: TGTGCCAGCAGCTCCGAATACCTATCGGGACAGCTCCTCCAAGAGACCCAGTACTTC.